The 16 T cell receptor beta chains listed next were all sequenced from one sample in a study of blood T cells in healthy people across ages. Combining a sample-barcoded 5' primer with a J-beta primer mix, a second PCR ran for about 7 to 11 cycles. A single record per CDR3 protein comes from TCRdb applying MiXCR to the 5' RACE reads. The table has about 560,000 distinct CDR3 sequences, roughly a quarter seen once. The data were also submitted as part of a second study, on T cells of mothers and their children.

The material sequenced was blood. The receptors originated from a boy younger than 10 in good health.

Many counts were recorded for this clonotype. CDR3 in amino acids: CASSQARGAGETQYF. Here the CDR3 DNA reads TGTGCCAGCAGCCAAGCACGGGGGGCCGGGGAGACCCAGTACTTC. The chain combines TRBV3-1 with TRBJ2-5, with D possibly being TRBD2 (7 bases). Germline V CDR1 and CDR2: LGHDT, YNNKEL (reference sequence). Trimming cost V 1 base and J 5 bases, with 14 bases left between them. CDR3 length: 15 amino acids.

The CDR3 reads CAWSGVEWGYEQYF. CDR3 sequence (DNA): TGTGCCTGGAGTGGGGTAGAGTGGGGCTACGAGCAGTACTTC. The V gene is TRBV30, the J gene TRBJ2-5; D ambiguous. The DNA end favors TRBJ2-7, so the J call may be wrong. CDR1 GTSNPN and CDR2 SVGIG come from the germline V gene (reference sequence). The CDR3 is 14 amino acids.

The chain joins TRBV5-1 to TRBJ2-4, with 9 bases fitting TRBD2. Germline values: CDR1 SGHRS, CDR2 YFSETQ. The CDR3 totals 14 residues. V dropped 2 bases and J dropped 8; count of bases not matched to a gene: 5. CDR3 DNA: TGCGCCAGCAGCTTCGGTAGCGGGAGTGACATTCAGTACTTC. Encoded protein: CASSFGSGSDIQYF.

The rearrangement joins TRBV30 to TRBJ1-4; weak D call: TRBD1 (5 bases). CDR1 is GTSNPN and CDR2 is SVGIG in the germline V gene (reference sequence). Trimming took 5 bases from V and 8 from J, leaving 18 bases between them. This CDR3 has 14 amino acids. Here the CDR3 reads CAWWGTLKGEKLFF. DNA for the CDR3: TGTGCCTGGTGGGGGACCTTAAAAGGAGAAAAACTGTTTTTT.

This chain links TRBV30 with TRBJ1-2, with TRBD1 matching over 11 bases. Germline V gene data show CDR1 as GTSNPN and CDR2 as SVGIG (reference sequence). The V gene end was trimmed by 8 bases and the J gene end by 4 bases; junction bases not matched to a gene: 9. There are 14 residues in the CDR3. CDR3 residues: CAGSTGTGGYGYTF. The CDR3 nucleotides are TGTGCCGGTTCCACAGGGACAGGGGGCTATGGCTACACCTTC.

This sequence joins TRBV9 and TRBJ1-2; 7 nucleotides agree with TRBD1. This CDR3 has 15 amino acids. Trimming cost V 4 bases and J 5 bases; bases outside gene matches: 11. CDR1 is SGDLS and CDR2 is YYNGEE in the germline V gene. CDR3 amino acids: CASSPRTGSQYGYTF. The CDR3 DNA sequence: TGTGCCAGCAGCCCCCGGACAGGCAGTCAATATGGCTACACCTTC.

The V call is TRBV10-3, the J call TRBJ2-1; the match to TRBD2 covers 8 bases. Germline CDR1 is ENHRY and CDR2 is SYGVKD. The trim removed 4 bases at V and 4 bases at J, leaving 3 bases unmatched. CDR3 length: 14 amino acids. The CDR3 reads CAISVASGYNEQFF. The CDR3 coding sequence is TGTGCCATCAGTGTCGCTAGCGGGTACAATGAGCAGTTCTTC.

This clonotype was found a few times. The CDR3 spells CASSARTSYGYTF. The CDR3, as DNA: TGTGCCAGCAGTGCCAGGACAAGCTATGGCTACACCTTC. The chain carries TRBV12-3 or TRBV12-4 and TRBJ1-2; D may be TRBD1 (5 bases). CDR3 length: 13 amino acids. V lost 5 bases, J lost 4 bases, and 11 bases lay in between.

The chain has TRBV28 and TRBJ2-7; D is possibly TRBD1 or TRBD2 (6 bases each). The V gene's germline CDR1 is MDHEN and CDR2 SYDVKM. V was cut by 2 bases and J by 0 bases, with 17 bases left in between. The CDR3 runs to 17 residues. DNA for the CDR3: TGTGCCAGCAGTTTAACGGGCAGGGGAGGAAACTCCTACGAGCAGTACTTC. This encodes CASSLTGRGGNSYEQYF.

The chain couples TRBV20-1 to TRBJ1-4; D gene unclear. The V end lost 6 bases, the J end lost 8 bases, and 22 bases lay between the germline ends. This CDR3 spans 15 amino acids. Germline assignment: CDR1 DFQATT and CDR2 SNEGSKA (reference sequence). The DNA of the CDR3 is TGCAGTGCCCGAGAGGATTCGTCGGGCGGCGAAAAACTGTTTTTT. It translates to CSAREDSSGGEKLFF.

The V call is TRBV4-2, the J call TRBJ2-7; D possibly uses TRBD1 or TRBD2 (5 bases each). Germline CDR1 is LGHNA and CDR2 is YNFKEQ. This CDR3 contains 15 residues. The V end lost 4 bases, the J end lost 0 bases, and 13 bases lay between the germline ends. The CDR3 DNA sequence: TGTGCCAGCAGCCCAGTCGCAGGGAGCTCCTACGAGCAGTACTTC. It encodes CASSPVAGSSYEQYF.

The chain joins TRBV29-1 to TRBJ2-1; possibly TRBD1 for D (5 bases). Trimming shortened V by 7 bases and J by 0 bases, and 22 bases separated the two germline ends. The CDR3 totals 17 residues. Germline V gives CDR1 SQVTM, CDR2 ANQGSEA. CDR3 region: CSGKGPRRFRSYNEQFF. CDR3 bases: TGCAGCGGCAAGGGGCCCCGTCGGTTCCGCTCCTACAATGAGCAGTTCTTC.

The chain has TRBV29-1 and TRBJ1-4, with D unclear. Germline CDR1 reads SQVTM; CDR2 reads ANQGSEA. The CDR3 has 13 amino acids. Trimming took off 4 bases at V and 1 base at J, with 7 bases between the two ends. The CDR3 loop is CSVVGQTNEKLFF. CDR3 nucleotides: TGCAGCGTTGTAGGGCAAACTAATGAAAAACTGTTTTTT.

This clonotype showed up just a few times. The J gene is TRBJ1-1, the V gene TRBV11-2; D call uncertain. The CDR3 is made up of 13 amino acids. Germline V lookup: CDR1 SGHAT, CDR2 FQNNGV. The ends were cut back, 7 bases at V and 2 bases at J, with 11 bases in the middle. In nucleotides, the CDR3 is TGTGCCAGCATCCCGGCGGTAAACACTGAAGCTTTCTTT. It is translated as CASIPAVNTEAFF. The full variable domain, completed using reference TRBV11-2 and TRBJ1-1, is EAGVAQSPRYKIIEKRQSVAFWCNPISGHATLYWYQQILGQGPKLLIQFQNNGVVDDSQLPKDRFSAERLKGVDSTLKIQPAKLEDSAVYLCASIPAVNTEAFFGQGTRLTVV.

The chain is built from TRBV7-9 and TRBJ2-5, with unresolved D. The CDR3 has 11 amino acids. Germline CDR1 SEHNR, CDR2 FQNEAQ (reference sequence). Trimming took off 10 bases at V and 5 bases at J, with 11 bases between the two ends. The CDR3 DNA is TGTGCCACCGTGCAGAGGGAGACCCAGTACTTC. Its translation is CATVQRETQYF.

This clonotype was seen a few times. V and J are TRBV7-8 and TRBJ2-3; 8 nucleotides match TRBD1. Germline V gene data show CDR1 as SGHVS and CDR2 as FQNEAQ. The CDR3 loop spans 16 amino acids. V was clipped by 1 base and J by 3 bases; unmatched bases: 6. The CDR3 is CASSLGQGMATDTQYF. DNA for the CDR3: TGTGCCAGCAGCTTAGGACAGGGGATGGCGACAGATACGCAGTATTTT. The variable domain in full, with the rest retrieved from reference TRBV7-8 and TRBJ2-3, is GAGVSQSPRYKVAKRGQDVALRCDPISGHVSLFWYQQALGQGPEFLTYFQNEAQLDKSGLPSDRFFAERPEGSVSTLKIQRTQQEDSAVYLCASSLGQGMATDTQYFGPGTRLTVL.